Listed below are T cell receptor beta chains from one sample, sequenced in a study of shared clonotypes between healthy human individuals. Method: immunoSEQ multiplex PCR; TCRdb's copy keeps in-frame clones and lacks some. The sample has a few million clones, approximately 95% seen once; the top ten hold around 0.4%. The specimen sequenced was naive CD4+ T cells from PBMCs. The receptors here all came from a man between 18 and 35 years old in good health. Some clones in this sample may be carry-over from other donors' samples. Both conserved end residues are part of each CDR3. Each record gives: J gene, V gene, CDR3 protein.

>TRBJ1-2|TRBV2
CASSGKASQGGYGYTF
>TRBJ1-5|TRBV7-9
CASSLARGQGDQPQHF
>TRBJ2-7|TRBV5-1
CASSLNYEQYF
>TRBJ2-1|TRBV6-5
CASSYWGGEQFF
>TRBJ2-7|TRBV9
CASSLRPYNSYEQYF
>TRBJ1-6|TRBV30
CAWSLPGPNSPLHF
>TRBJ2-3|TRBV19
CASNAPGTHTDTQYF
>TRBJ2-7|TRBV11-2
CASSRTSGITYEQYF
>TRBJ2-3|TRBV7-3
CASSRGQSHTDTQYF
>TRBJ1-5|TRBV5-1
CASSLTGLGNQPQHF
>TRBJ2-2|TRBV14
CASSLKNTGELFF
>TRBJ2-7|TRBV6-5
CASSYIVQRIYEQYF
>TRBJ1-2|TRBV5-4
CASSLKMGPGSNYGYTF
>TRBJ1-1|TRBV7-3
CASSSYEGTEAFF
>TRBJ2-2|TRBV4-3
CASSQLPMVTGELFF
>TRBJ2-2|TRBV6-1
CASTLTSGLTGELFF
>TRBJ1-2|TRBV7-9
CASSLPGQGYGYTF
>TRBJ2-5|TRBV29-1
CSVERASSQTQYF
>TRBJ2-2|TRBV27
CASSPQGAGGTGELFF
>TRBJ2-7|TRBV11-2
CASSPHRDSYEQYF
>TRBJ1-3|TRBV10-3
CAISETSGSGNTIYF
>TRBJ2-5|TRBV4-2
CASSQGLAGGQETQYF
>TRBJ1-2|TRBV5-6
CASSFYLTGGILGGYTF
>TRBJ2-2|TRBV7-3
CASSLTAGGPGELFF
>TRBJ2-3|TRBV7-9
CASSLSGVPTDTQYF
>TRBJ1-3|TRBV6-1
CASSERMYREGGNTIYF
>TRBJ2-7|TRBV28
CASRPSRKGSYEQYF
>TRBJ1-3|TRBV19
CASSDFWVGGNTIYF
>TRBJ2-1|TRBV5-1
CASSLPRGHNEQFF
>TRBJ2-7|TRBV6-6
CASSYGPGNIREQYF
>TRBJ1-5|TRBV5-1
CASSSTGGEQPQHF
>TRBJ2-7|TRBV7-3
CASSPDTAWGGEQYF
>TRBJ2-2|TRBV2
CASQRGRGTGELFF
>TRBJ2-2|TRBV6-5
CASRTVNTGELFF
>TRBJ2-7|TRBV4-2
CASSQDGRAGDEQYF
>TRBJ2-5|TRBV7-8
CASSARGRTGGETQYF
>TRBJ1-5|TRBV6-1
CASSEGVFGNQPQHF
>TRBJ2-7|TRBV21-1
CASSKGPGIKGFPYEQYF
>TRBJ1-1|TRBV9
CASSVAGGFTEAFF
>TRBJ1-1|TRBV5-1
CASSSWTGMNTEAFF
>TRBJ2-7|TRBV28
CASSFPGTGTYYEQYF
>-|TRBV10-3
CAISESRQVEQYF
>TRBJ1-5|TRBV6-1
CASSDGPSQPQHF
>TRBJ2-5|TRBV5-1
CASSFQGETQYF
>TRBJ2-6|TRBV2
CASIEEGPGANVLTF
>TRBJ2-3|TRBV7-3
CASSQGTSGRTDTQYF
>TRBJ2-5|TRBV7-2
CASSPRQGRETQYF
>TRBJ2-3|TRBV7-2
CASSMRLATDTQYF
>TRBJ2-7|TRBV18
CASSPSGTVTYEQYF
>TRBJ2-1|TRBV4-3
CASSQDRLRGEQFF
>TRBJ1-1|TRBV29-1
CSVARRLNTEAFF
>TRBJ2-1|TRBV11-3
CASSLDSGEQFF
>TRBJ1-3|TRBV21-1
CANRGGPGNTIYF
>TRBJ1-5|TRBV5-1
CASSSTGERGQPQHF
>TRBJ2-7|TRBV6-5
CASSRDPIFNEQYF